Shown below are 18 T cell receptor beta chains from a single sample sequenced in a study of T cells in Graves' hyperthyroidism and ophthalmopathy. Amplified TCR beta CDR3 regions came from RNA transcripts. In the first-round RT-PCR of the TCR CDR3, the HTBI primer set was used. TCRdb redid the calling of the multiplex PCR reads with MiXCR, one entry per CDR3 protein. The table has about 400,000 distinct CDR3 sequences, about 15% seen once. The sequencing sample was made of blood. Receptors originate from a woman in her twenties or thirties with Graves' hyperthyroidism.

This clonotype was recorded once. A much larger clonotype is one base distant, so this may be a read error. The chain couples TRBV7-9 to TRBJ2-7; TRBD1 is a possible D gene (5 bases). V was trimmed by 5 bases and J by 2 bases, leaving 22 bases between them. This CDR3 region has 17 residues. In germline, CDR1 is SEHNR, CDR2 FQNEAQ (reference sequence). The CDR3 DNA is TGTGCCAGCAGCCCTCCTGGGGCGACCTCCACAACCTACGAGCAGTACTTC. Its protein is CASSPPGATSTTYEQYF.

The chain links TRBV7-9 to TRBJ2-7; D tentatively fits TRBD1 or TRBD2 (7 bases each). The CDR3 has 16 residues. Germline assignment: CDR1 SEHNR and CDR2 FQNEAQ (reference sequence). V was trimmed by 0 bases and J by 3 bases, leaving 15 bases between them. The CDR3 DNA follows: TGTGCCAGCAGCTTAGCGCGGGGGACAGCGAACTACGAGCAGTACTTC. Protein: CASSLARGTANYEQYF.

CDR3 sequence: CASSTGQGNTIYF. CDR3 coding DNA: TGTGCCAGCTCTACGGGACAGGGAAACACCATATATTTT. The chain combines TRBV28 with TRBJ1-3; 7 positions agree with TRBD1. Germline assignment: CDR1 MDHEN and CDR2 SYDVKM. The CDR3 has 13 residues. The V gene end was trimmed by 8 bases and the J gene end by 4 bases; junction bases not matched to a gene: 5.

This clonotype has at least ten counts. V and J are TRBV3-1 and TRBJ2-7; tentatively, D is TRBD1 (5 bases). Between the trimmed V and J ends, which lost 0 bases and 4 bases, there was a span of 16 bases. CDR3 length: 16 amino acids. Germline lookup yields CDR1 LGHDT and CDR2 YNNKEL (reference sequence). CDR3 residues: CASSQDRNSPGYEQYF. The CDR3 DNA reads TGTGCCAGCAGCCAAGATCGTAACTCCCCAGGGTACGAGCAGTACTTC.

This clonotype was seen only a few times. V and J are TRBV19 and TRBJ2-3; TRBD2 matches at 7 bases. The CDR3 is 15 amino acids. Germline CDR1 LNHDA, CDR2 SQIVND (reference sequence). Losses at the gene ends were 3 bases for V and 2 bases for J; bases not matched to a gene: 5. This CDR3 reads CASSILAANTDTQYF. CDR3 DNA sequence: TGTGCCAGTAGTATTCTAGCGGCAAACACAGATACGCAGTATTTT.

This clonotype turned up a few times. The chain has TRBV20-1 and TRBJ2-4; unclear D gene. Germline assignment: CDR1 DFQATT and CDR2 SNEGSKA (reference sequence). V lost 0 bases and J 2 bases, leaving 8 bases between the germline ends. The CDR3 has 14 residues. Here the CDR3 DNA reads TGCAGTGCTAGAGAGGGTAACCCCAAAAACATTCAGTACTTC. It encodes CSAREGNPKNIQYF.

This rearrangement joins TRBV18 to TRBJ2-6; D not resolved. Trimming took off 5 bases at V and 1 base at J, with 15 bases between the two ends. Germline CDR1 is KGHSH and CDR2 is LQKENI. The CDR3 covers 17 residues. This CDR3 is CASSTFREGSGANVLTF. The CDR3 nucleotides read TGTGCCAGCTCAACCTTTAGGGAAGGGTCTGGGGCCAACGTCCTGACTTTC.

This clonotype was observed at least ten times. The chain combines TRBV11-2 with TRBJ1-2; TRBD1 might be the D (5 bases). V lost 5 bases, J lost 0 bases, and 10 bases lay in between. Germline lookup yields CDR1 SGHAT and CDR2 FQNNGV. The CDR3 has 14 residues. The CDR3 nucleotides read TGTGCCAGCAGCCCCGCAGGGACTAACTATGGCTACACCTTC. Amino acids: CASSPAGTNYGYTF.

Only a few counts were recorded for this clonotype. The CDR3 DNA reads TGCAGTGCTAGAGATGGAACTGGAGACTACGAGCAGTACTTC. Translation gives CSARDGTGDYEQYF. This chain connects TRBV20-1 to TRBJ2-7; unclear D gene. The germline CDR1 and CDR2 sequences are DFQATT and SNEGSKA (reference sequence). Trimming left V 0 bases short and J 3 bases short, with 12 bases between. There are 14 residues in the CDR3.

This clonotype was seen repeatedly, ten times or more. The V gene is TRBV2, the J gene TRBJ2-3; TRBD2 aligns across 10 bases. The ends lost 8 bases at V and 1 base at J; junction bases unmatched: 0. The CDR3 contains 13 residues. From germline, CDR1 is SNHLY and CDR2 FYNNEI. Here the CDR3 DNA reads TGTGCCAGCGGGACTAGCGGCACAGATACGCAGTATTTT. Protein: CASGTSGTDTQYF.

This clonotype appeared many times. The V call is TRBV28, the J call TRBJ2-7, with D unclear. Trimming stripped 7 bases from V and 5 bases from J, with 9 bases between. CDR3 size: 11 residues. The germline V gene encodes CDR1 MDHEN and CDR2 SYDVKM. The CDR3 region is CASNRLDEQYF. In nucleotides, the CDR3 is TGTGCCAGCAATAGGTTGGACGAGCAGTACTTC.

The gene calls are TRBV29-1 and TRBJ1-1, with 9 bases identical to TRBD1. Germline V lookup: CDR1 SQVTM, CDR2 ANQGSEA. V shed 7 bases and J 2 bases; nucleotides not matched to a gene: 8. This CDR3 is built from 14 residues. The CDR3 DNA reads as TGCAGCGCCCGACAGGGGGGAGGAAACACTGAAGCTTTCTTT. Its translation is CSARQGGGNTEAFF.

This clonotype was seen repeatedly, ten times or more. CDR3 protein: CASSQLLNNEQFF. The DNA for the CDR3 is TGTGCCAGCAGCCAACTACTTAACAATGAGCAGTTCTTC. The chain carries TRBV3-1 and TRBJ2-1, with D hard to call. V lost 2 bases and J lost 5, with 7 bases in between. Germline V CDR1 and CDR2: LGHDT, YNNKEL (reference sequence). CDR3 length: 13 amino acids.

This clonotype was recorded many times. The chain uses TRBV28 and TRBJ2-7; D perhaps matches TRBD2 (5 bases). Germline V gene data show CDR1 as MDHEN and CDR2 as SYDVKM. V lost 5 bases and J 0 bases, leaving 11 bases between the germline ends. The CDR3 runs 14 residues. The DNA of the CDR3 is TGTGCCAGCAGTATAATGAGGGACTCCTACGAGCAGTACTTC. Residues: CASSIMRDSYEQYF. Filled out from reference TRBV28 and TRBJ2-7, the complete variable domain reads DVKVTQSSRYLVKRTGEKVFLECVQDMDHENMFWYRQDPGLGLRLIYFSYDVKMKEKGDIPEGYSVSREKKERFSLILESASTNQTSMYLCASSIMRDSYEQYFGPGTRLTVT.

A word on this clonotype: One end of the junction is discordant with germline, which a read error may explain. The chain carries TRBV28 and TRBJ2-1; TRBD2 matches at 10 bases. This CDR3 is 14 amino acids long. Germline V CDR1 and CDR2: MDHEN, SYDVKM. DNA of the CDR3: TGCGCCAGCAGCTTAGTAGCGGGAGGCGGTGAGCAGTTCTTC. Its translation: CASSLVAGGGEQFF.

The rearrangement joins TRBV11-2 to TRBJ2-1; the match to TRBD2 covers 12 bases. The CDR3 is 16 amino acids. Per germline, CDR1 SGHAT and CDR2 FQNNGV. V was pared by 4 bases and J by 7 bases, with 8 bases of the junction left unmatched. The CDR3 DNA reads TGTGCCAGCAGCTCCCGGACTAGCGGGATATGGAATGAGCAGTTCTTC. It encodes CASSSRTSGIWNEQFF.

The table lists this clonotype with many counts. The chain combines TRBV6-5 with TRBJ2-3; perhaps TRBD2 as D (6 bases). From germline, CDR1 is MNHEY and CDR2 SVGAGI. The CDR3 totals 18 residues. The ends were cut back, 0 bases at V and 0 bases at J, with 16 bases in the middle. The CDR3: CASSYSSIGAGSTDTQYF. The CDR3 DNA reads as TGTGCCAGCAGTTACTCGAGTATTGGGGCGGGGAGCACAGATACGCAGTATTTT.

A note on this clonotype: This may be a read error: a much more frequent sequence differs by one nucleotide. The gene calls are TRBV2 and TRBJ2-1; 12 bases align to TRBD2. V shed 4 bases and J 12 bases; nucleotides not matched to a gene: 7. The CDR3 runs to 14 residues. CDR1 SNHLY and CDR2 FYNNEI come from the germline V gene. The CDR3 loop is CASSGLAGVSGQFF. CDR3 DNA: TGTGCCAGCAGTGGACTAGCGGGAGTTTCGGGGCAGTTCTTC.